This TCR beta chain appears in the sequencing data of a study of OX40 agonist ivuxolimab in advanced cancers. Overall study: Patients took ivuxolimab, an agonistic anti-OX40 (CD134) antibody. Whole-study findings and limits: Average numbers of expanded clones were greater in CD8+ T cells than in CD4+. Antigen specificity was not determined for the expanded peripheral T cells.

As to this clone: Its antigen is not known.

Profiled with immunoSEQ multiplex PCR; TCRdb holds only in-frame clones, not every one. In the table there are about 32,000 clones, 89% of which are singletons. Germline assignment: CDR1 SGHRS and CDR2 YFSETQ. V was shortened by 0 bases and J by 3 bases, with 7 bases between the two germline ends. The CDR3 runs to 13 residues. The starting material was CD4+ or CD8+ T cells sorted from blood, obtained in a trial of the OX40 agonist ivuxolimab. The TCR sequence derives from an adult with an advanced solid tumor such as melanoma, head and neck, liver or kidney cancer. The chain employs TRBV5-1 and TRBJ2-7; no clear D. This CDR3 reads CASSLAENYEQYF. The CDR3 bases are TGCGCCAGCAGCTTGGCCGAGAACTACGAGCAGTACTTC.